The 14 T cell receptor beta chains given below trace back to one sample, sequenced in a study of molecular identifiers for immune sequencing clone quantification. Each CDR3 protein is one row after TCRdb ran MiXCR on the PCR reads. The table records some 100,000 distinct CDR3 sequences, 15% to 20% of them present only once. The sequenced sample was naive CD8+ T cells from blood, with Jurkat cell RNA spiked in. Subset of the sample: FACS-sorted CD8+CD4-CCR7+CD45RA+ naive T cells. The receptors come from a human donor in good health. Some libraries in this study had Jurkat cell RNA spiked in.

This clonotype has more than one count but fewer than ten. The rearrangement uses TRBV7-9 and TRBJ2-1; 11 nucleotides line up with TRBD1. With 5 bases clipped from V and 1 base from J, the junction kept 4 bases outside the gene matches. The CDR3 totals 16 residues. The V gene's germline CDR1 is SEHNR and CDR2 FQNEAQ (reference sequence). The CDR3 is CASSGGTGGSYNEQFF. In DNA form, the CDR3 reads TGTGCCAGCAGCGGTGGGACAGGGGGTTCCTACAATGAGCAGTTCTTC.

The count of this clonotype is one. One end of the junction varies from germline; a read error may be responsible. The chain employs TRBV5-1 and TRBJ2-7; TRBD1 matches 9 bases. The CDR3 is made up of 15 amino acids. Germline V gene data show CDR1 as SGHRS and CDR2 as YFSETQ. In DNA, the CDR3 is TGCGCCAGCAGCTTGGAGAGGACAGGGGCCTATGAGCAGTACTTC. This sequence encodes CASSLERTGAYEQYF.

This clonotype was recorded at least ten times. The CDR3 DNA sequence: TGTGCCAGTAGTCCGACAGTAGACCTTTACTACGAGCAGTACTTC. It translates to CASSPTVDLYYEQYF. This chain uses TRBV19 with TRBJ2-7, with TRBD1 as a possible D gene (5 bases). This CDR3 spans 15 amino acids. CDR1 and CDR2 (germline): LNHDA, SQIVND (reference sequence). V lost 5 bases to trimming and J lost 3 bases, with 17 bases between them.

This clonotype appeared a single time. The rearrangement links TRBV5-1 to TRBJ1-1, with D possibly matching TRBD1 (6 bases). V was cut by 0 bases and J by 1 base, with 7 bases left in between. Per germline, CDR1 SGHRS and CDR2 YFSETQ. The CDR3 covers 14 residues. CDR3 protein: CASSLGQENTEAFF. The CDR3 coding sequence is TGCGCCAGCAGCTTGGGACAGGAGAACACTGAAGCTTTCTTT.

This clonotype appeared a few times. This chain connects TRBV3-1 to TRBJ1-1, with 8 positions matching TRBD1. Germline CDR1 LGHDT, CDR2 YNNKEL (reference sequence). V gave up 5 bases and J gave up 2 bases; unmatched junction bases: 7. The CDR3 length is 15 residues. CDR3 in amino acids: CASSTWTGYNTEAFF. The CDR3 region has the DNA TGTGCCAGCAGCACATGGACAGGGTACAACACTGAAGCTTTCTTT.

As regards this clonotype: This may come from a read error, since a much larger clone is one base off. The chain couples TRBV19 to TRBJ2-1; 9 nucleotides align to TRBD2. The CDR3 is 15 amino acids. Trimming at V came to 5 bases and at J to 6 bases, leaving 8 bases not matched to a gene. Germline V gene data show CDR1 as LNHDA and CDR2 as SQIVND (reference sequence). Here the CDR3 DNA reads TGTGCCAGTAGTGCTAGCGGGAACAGATTCAATGAGCAGTTCTTC. As protein: CASSASGNRFNEQFF.

This clonotype showed up many times. The genes are TRBV7-6 and TRBJ2-2; D remains unclear. The CDR3 length is 12 residues. V shed 5 bases and J shed 7 bases, with 8 bases lying between them. Germline CDR1 reads SGHVS; CDR2 reads FNYEAQ. The chain's CDR3 is CASSTPVGELFF. The CDR3 nucleotides read TGTGCCAGCAGCACCCCCGTCGGGGAGCTGTTTTTT.

This clonotype was counted ten times or more. The V gene is TRBV6-5, the J gene TRBJ1-5, with a tentative D call TRBD1 (5 bases). V gave up 6 bases and J gave up 1 base, with 13 bases separating them. CDR3 length: 15 amino acids. In germline, CDR1 is MNHEY, CDR2 SVGAGI. In DNA form, the CDR3 reads TGTGCCAGCAGCAACCGGGACGGAAGCAATCAGCCCCAGCATTTT. Its translation is CASSNRDGSNQPQHF.

In its sample, this clonotype was seen many times. The V gene is TRBV2, the J gene TRBJ2-7; TRBD2 agrees at 8 bases. With 8 bases clipped from V and 0 bases from J, the junction kept 6 bases outside the gene matches. Germline V lookup: CDR1 SNHLY, CDR2 FYNNEI. The CDR3 loop spans 14 amino acids. This chain's CDR3 is CASAGGFTSYEQYF. In DNA, the CDR3 is TGTGCCAGCGCGGGGGGCTTCACCTCCTACGAGCAGTACTTC.

This clonotype was detected ten times or more. Here the CDR3 DNA reads TGTGCCAGCAGCGCCCTAGCGGGAGGGCTCTACGAGCAGTACTTC. Protein: CASSALAGGLYEQYF. V is TRBV6-6 and J is TRBJ2-7, with 12 positions matching TRBD2. The ends lost 6 bases at V and 3 bases at J; junction bases unmatched: 6. CDR1 and CDR2 (germline): MNHNY, SVGAGI (reference sequence). CDR3 length equals 15 residues.

Remarks on this clonotype: The CDR3 does not close with the conserved phenylalanine or tryptophan, likely indicating a read error. This CDR3 reads CSVDSADQETQYP. In DNA form, the CDR3 reads TGCAGCGTTGATAGCGCCGACCAAGAGACCCAGTACCCC. This chain uses TRBV29-1 with TRBJ2-5; tentative D call: TRBD2 (5 bases). V was cut by 3 bases and J by 0 bases, with 8 bases left in between. CDR3 length equals 13 residues. Germline V gene data show CDR1 as SQVTM and CDR2 as ANQGSEA.

In regard to this clonotype: This likely comes from a read error, as the CDR3 has no conserved phenylalanine or tryptophan at its end. The chain couples TRBV7-2 to TRBJ2-1; TRBD2 aligns across 13 bases. The CDR3 has 18 amino acids. The germline gives CDR1 SGHTA, CDR2 FQGNSA. CDR3 sequence reads: CASSSRTSGSSSYNEQFL. The CDR3 bases are TGTGCCAGCAGCTCGCGGACTAGCGGGAGTAGCTCCTACAACGAGCAGTTCCTC.

This clonotype occurred a few times. V usage is TRBV4-3 and J usage is TRBJ1-4, with 7 bases lining up with TRBD1. Germline values: CDR1 LGHNA, CDR2 YSLEER. This CDR3 is built from 15 residues. J lost 4 bases, V lost 5 bases, and 7 bases had no gene match. The CDR3, as DNA: TGCGCCAGCAGCGAAGGGACAGCTTTTAATGAAAAACTGTTTTTT. It encodes CASSEGTAFNEKLFF.

Regarding this clonotype: This clone may be a read error of a much larger clone one base away. No conserved phenylalanine or tryptophan is present at the end of the CDR3, so a read error is the likely explanation. The chain combines TRBV7-9 with TRBJ1-4; maybe TRBD1 (5 bases). CDR1 and CDR2 from the germline V gene are SEHNR and FQNEAQ (reference sequence). Deletions cut 5 bases from V and 0 bases from J, with 13 bases between. The CDR3 totals 16 residues. CDR3 sequence: CASSDSSEPTNEKLFS. Written as DNA, the CDR3 is TGTGCCAGCAGCGACAGCTCAGAACCAACTAATGAAAAACTGTTTTCT.